Below, 29 T cell receptor beta chains from the same sample are listed, as sequenced in a study of a mutant IDH1 vaccine in newly diagnosed glioma. Time point noted: week 5, during vaccination. What each vaccine dose contained was 300 ug of mutant IDH1 20-mer peptide, accompanied by topical imiquimod. These receptors have no identified antigens. TCRdb's table, derived via immunoSEQ multiplex PCR, lists solely in-frame clones and lacks some. The sample lists roughly 40,000 clones, about nine tenths occurring once. This specimen was PBMCs, taken from a glioma patient whose treatment included an IDH1 peptide vaccine. The receptors were sampled from a middle-aged man with glioma.

DNA of the CDR3: TGTGCCAGCAGCATAACTAGAGATACGCAGTATTTT. Its translation: CASSITRDTQYF. J is TRBJ2-3 and V is TRBV2, with a tentative D call TRBD2 (5 bases). Trimming left V 6 bases short and J 5 bases short, with 9 bases between. Germline-derived CDR1 and CDR2 are SNHLY and FYNNEI. This CDR3 has 12 residues.

V and J are TRBV27 and TRBJ2-5; tentatively, D is TRBD1 (5 bases). This CDR3 region has 18 residues. Germline assignment: CDR1 MNHEY and CDR2 SMNVEV (reference sequence). Trimming removed 3 bases from V and 5 bases from J, with 25 bases in between. The CDR3 here is CASSFLALGAGSLETQYF. CDR3 DNA: TGTGCCAGCAGTTTCTTGGCGTTGGGCGCAGGGTCTTTGGAGACCCAGTACTTC.

This clone was counted between two and nine times. V is TRBV7-9 and J is TRBJ1-1; TRBD1 agrees at 8 bases. The CDR3 has 13 amino acids. Germline assignment: CDR1 SEHNR and CDR2 FQNEAQ (reference sequence). Trimming took 2 bases from V and 6 from J; bases not matched to a gene: 2. CDR3 region: CASSLQGASEAFF. For the CDR3, the DNA is TGTGCCAGCAGCTTACAGGGGGCCTCTGAAGCTTTCTTT.

The V gene is TRBV9, the J gene TRBJ2-1; D assignment may be TRBD1 or TRBD2 (7 bases each). There are 13 residues in the CDR3. Germline-derived CDR1 and CDR2 are SGDLS and YYNGEE. The V end lost 4 bases, the J end lost 6 bases, and 11 bases lay between the germline ends. The CDR3 loop reads CASSQGGFNEQFF. CDR3 in DNA: TGTGCCAGCAGCCAGGGGGGGTTCAATGAGCAGTTCTTC.

This clone ranks as large (0.1 to 1%). This chain connects TRBV19 to TRBJ1-5; D not certain. Trimming cost V 9 bases and J 0 bases, with 6 bases left between them. The CDR3 length is 12 residues. Germline loops: CDR1 LNHDA, CDR2 SQIVND (reference sequence). CDR3 nucleotides: TGTGCCAGCCGCCTTAGCAATCAGCCCCAGCATTTT. Translation gives CASRLSNQPQHF. Full variable domain (rest looked up from reference TRBV19 and TRBJ1-5): DGGITQSPKYLFRKEGQNVTLSCEQNLNHDAMYWYRQDPGQGLRLIYYSQIVNDFQKGDIAEGYSVSREKKESFPLTVTSAQKNPTAFYLCASRLSNQPQHFGDGTRLSIL.

The chain uses TRBV5-1 and TRBJ1-4; D is unresolved. The germline V gene has CDR1 SGHRS and CDR2 YFSETQ. This CDR3 comprises 15 residues. The V end was cut by 0 bases, the J end by 6 bases, with 12 bases between. The CDR3 sequence is CASSLDRTGYEKLFF. The DNA for the CDR3 is TGCGCCAGCAGCTTGGACCGGACGGGATATGAAAAACTGTTTTTT.

The chain is built from TRBV6-1 and TRBJ1-5, with D hard to call. This CDR3 has 14 amino acids. CDR1 and CDR2 from the germline V gene are MNHNS and SASEGT. The V end lost 5 bases, the J end lost 1 base, and 9 bases lay between the germline ends. CDR3 nucleotides: TGTGCCAGCAGTCCGCTGGAAAGCAATCAGCCCCAGCATTTT. It codes for CASSPLESNQPQHF.

The chain recombines TRBV10-3 with TRBJ2-5, with TRBD1 identical over 8 bases. The germline CDR1 and CDR2 sequences are ENHRY and SYGVKD. Germline trimming cut 0 bases from V and 3 bases from J; bases unmatched to any gene: 6. The CDR3 covers 16 residues. This chain's CDR3 is CAISESADREKETQYF. CDR3 nucleotides: TGTGCCATCAGTGAGTCCGCGGACAGGGAGAAAGAGACCCAGTACTTC.

The CDR3 coding sequence is TGCGCCAGCACCACACCCCGAGCAACTTACGAGCAGTACTTC. Translation gives CASTTPRATYEQYF. The V and J genes are TRBV23-1 and TRBJ2-7; D not certain. TRBV23-1 is flagged as an ORF with uncertain function. The length of the CDR3 is 14 residues. V was trimmed by 7 bases and J by 4 bases, leaving 17 bases between them.

The chain links TRBV23-1 to TRBJ2-2, with 9 bases fitting TRBD1. TRBV23-1 is an open reading frame whose function is uncertain. After removal of 0 bases from V and 4 bases from J, the junction contained 15 bases not matched to a gene. The CDR3 is made up of 20 amino acids. CDR3 bases: TGCGCCAGCAGTCAATCGAGGGACAGGGTAAAGTCCGGTGGCACCGGGGAGCTGTTTTTT. It encodes CASSQSRDRVKSGGTGELFF.

This chain links TRBV27 with TRBJ1-2; 8 bases match TRBD1. V gave up 6 bases and J gave up 4 bases; unmatched junction bases: 4. Germline V gives CDR1 MNHEY, CDR2 SMNVEV (reference sequence). The CDR3 is made up of 13 amino acids. In DNA, the CDR3 is TGTGCCAGCAGAACAGGGGGTCTCTATGGCTACACCTTC. The encoded protein is CASRTGGLYGYTF.

The gene calls are TRBV18 and TRBJ1-4; D perhaps matches TRBD1 (5 bases). Trimming left V 3 bases short and J 7 bases short, with 12 bases between. CDR3 size: 14 residues. The germline gives CDR1 KGHSH, CDR2 LQKENI. The DNA for the CDR3 is TGTGCCAGCTCACCGGGGACCGGAGGTGAAAAACTGTTTTTT. Protein product: CASSPGTGGEKLFF.

The chain joins TRBV10-1 to TRBJ2-2; 8 bases match TRBD2. With 5 bases clipped from V and 1 base from J, the junction kept 18 bases outside the gene matches. Germline V gene sequence: CDR1 WNHNN, CDR2 SYGVQD (reference sequence). This CDR3 contains 20 residues. The CDR3 loop is CASSWTGPMCSGVNTGELFF. As DNA, the CDR3 is TGCGCCAGCAGTTGGACGGGTCCGATGTGTAGCGGGGTGAACACCGGGGAGCTGTTTTTT.

The chain has TRBV14 and TRBJ1-3, with 11 bases aligning to TRBD1. Trimming took 3 bases from V and 4 from J; bases not matched to a gene: 5. CDR1 SGHDN and CDR2 FVKESK come from the germline V gene. The CDR3 contains 16 residues. CDR3 amino acids: CASSQTGQGAGNTIYF. The CDR3 DNA reads TGTGCCAGCAGCCAGACCGGACAGGGGGCGGGAAACACCATATATTTT.

This clone has just one count. The chain links TRBV18 to TRBJ1-5, with a possible D match to TRBD1 (5 bases). V lost 3 bases and J 8 bases, leaving 14 bases between the germline ends. This CDR3 is built from 14 residues. Germline assignment: CDR1 KGHSH and CDR2 LQKENI. Here the CDR3 reads CASSPSLRGEPQHF. CDR3 bases: TGTGCCAGCTCACCTAGCTTACGGGGCGAGCCCCAGCATTTT.

The genes are TRBV28 and TRBJ1-1; D is unclear. This CDR3 has 12 amino acids. Trimming stripped 8 bases from V and 1 base from J, with 8 bases between. Germline CDR1 MDHEN, CDR2 SYDVKM. CDR3 bases: TGTGCCAGCGGGGTAGAGAACACTGAAGCTTTCTTT. Residues: CASGVENTEAFF.

V is TRBV6-6 and J is TRBJ1-4; a possible D gene is TRBD1 (5 bases). V lost 1 base to trimming and J lost 2 bases, with 8 bases between them. The CDR3 has 15 residues. CDR1 is MNHNY, CDR2 SVGAGI, per germline (reference sequence). DNA for the CDR3: TGTGCCAGCAGTTACTTTCGACAGACTAATGAAAAACTGTTTTTT. Amino acids: CASSYFRQTNEKLFF.

The rearrangement links TRBV4-1 to TRBJ2-5; D is undetermined. Germline CDR1 reads MGHRA; CDR2 reads YSYEKL. The CDR3 is 11 amino acids. The V end was cut by 1 base, the J end by 7 bases, with 4 bases between. CDR3 protein: CASSQALTQYF. CDR3 DNA sequence: TGCGCCAGCAGCCAAGCACTGACCCAGTACTTC.

The V gene is TRBV6-1, the J gene TRBJ1-1; TRBD1 matches 8 bases. Germline V lookup: CDR1 MNHNS, CDR2 SASEGT. The CDR3 spans 14 residues. V was clipped by 6 bases and J by 4 bases; unmatched bases: 7. Here the CDR3 reads CASSRQGSGTEAFF. The DNA for the CDR3 is TGTGCCAGCAGCCGACAGGGGTCGGGCACTGAAGCTTTCTTT.

The V call is TRBV2, the J call TRBJ2-7, with 7 positions matching TRBD1. With 11 bases clipped from V and 5 bases from J, the junction kept 9 bases outside the gene matches. Per the germline V gene, CDR1 is SNHLY and CDR2 is FYNNEI. The CDR3 extends over 12 amino acids. The CDR3 DNA reads as TGTGCCGGCGACACAGGGGACGACGAGCAGTACTTC. It yields the protein CAGDTGDDEQYF.

The rearrangement links TRBV6-5 to TRBJ2-2; D is unclear. From germline, CDR1 is MNHEY and CDR2 SVGAGI. The CDR3 runs to 15 residues. Trimming shortened V by 4 bases and J by 3 bases, and 12 bases separated the two germline ends. DNA for the CDR3: TGTGCCAGCAGTTTTCGGCCTTTGGACACCGGGGAGCTGTTTTTT. Translation: CASSFRPLDTGELFF.

The chain recombines TRBV19 with TRBJ2-7, with D perhaps TRBD2 (6 bases). Trimming left V 4 bases short and J 2 bases short, with 12 bases between. There are 14 residues in the CDR3. Germline CDR1 and CDR2: LNHDA and SQIVND (reference sequence). This CDR3 reads CASSTSSATYEQYF. DNA of the CDR3: TGTGCCAGTAGTACATCTAGCGCGACCTACGAGCAGTACTTC.

The chain is built from TRBV4-2 and TRBJ2-7; D possibly corresponds to TRBD1 (5 bases). This CDR3 comprises 15 residues. Per the germline V gene, CDR1 is LGHNA and CDR2 is YNFKEQ. Trimming shortened V by 0 bases and J by 3 bases, and 12 bases separated the two germline ends. The DNA of the CDR3 is TGTGCCAGCAGCCAAGATAGATGGGGCGGCTACGAGCAGTACTTC. Encoded protein: CASSQDRWGGYEQYF.

J is TRBJ2-3 and V is TRBV2; D may correspond to TRBD1 or TRBD2 (7 bases each). The V end lost 6 bases, the J end lost 6 bases, and 10 bases lay between the germline ends. In germline, CDR1 is SNHLY, CDR2 FYNNEI. CDR3 length: 12 amino acids. The CDR3 is CASSRGGDTQYF. Written as DNA, the CDR3 is TGTGCCAGCAGCAGGGGGGGCGATACGCAGTATTTT.

V usage is TRBV10-3 and J usage is TRBJ1-2; TRBD1 matches at 10 bases. CDR1 is ENHRY and CDR2 is SYGVKD in the germline V gene. The CDR3 extends over 15 amino acids. V was clipped by 6 bases and J by 6 bases; unmatched bases: 10. CDR3 protein: CAISPSGQGKDGYTF. The CDR3 DNA sequence: TGTGCCATCAGCCCCTCGGGACAGGGGAAGGATGGCTACACCTTC.

V gene TRBV18 combines with J gene TRBJ2-3; TRBD2 is a possible D gene (5 bases). The CDR3 runs 12 residues. The V gene's germline CDR1 is KGHSH and CDR2 LQKENI. The V end was cut by 3 bases, the J end by 10 bases, with 11 bases between. CDR3 sequence (DNA): TGTGCCAGCTCACCCCGGGATGGCGCGCAGTATTTT. Its protein product is CASSPRDGAQYF.

As DNA, the CDR3 is TGTGCCAGCAGTTTAGACAGGGTACCCCAAGAGACCCAGTACTTC. Protein: CASSLDRVPQETQYF. The chain uses TRBV28 and TRBJ2-5; 7 positions agree with TRBD1. CDR3 length equals 15 residues. The germline V gene has CDR1 MDHEN and CDR2 SYDVKM. Trimming took 2 bases from V and 1 from J; bases not matched to a gene: 4.

The chain is built from TRBV29-1 and TRBJ1-3; D may be TRBD1 (5 bases). Germline assignment: CDR1 SQVTM and CDR2 ANQGSEA. V shed 7 bases and J shed 3 bases, with 10 bases lying between them. CDR3 length: 12 amino acids. The CDR3 DNA reads as TGCAGCGCCGCAGGGTTTGGAAACACCATATATTTT. It translates to CSAAGFGNTIYF.

This chain links TRBV5-6 with TRBJ1-1, with D tentatively TRBD1 (5 bases). V was cut by 2 bases and J by 8 bases, with 7 bases left in between. Germline CDR1 is SGHDT and CDR2 is YYEEEE. The CDR3 spans 11 residues. The CDR3 DNA is TGTGCCAGCAGCTTATGGACAGAAGCTTTCTTT. It is translated as CASSLWTEAFF. Full variable domain (missing parts from reference TRBV5-6 and TRBJ1-1): DAGVTQSPTHLIKTRGQQVTLRCSPKSGHDTVSWYQQALGQGPQFIFQYYEEEERQRGNFPDRFSGHQFPNYSSELNVNALLLGDSALYLCASSLWTEAFFGQGTRLTVV.